This T cell receptor (beta chain) was identified in a study of CXCR3-negative and CXCR3-positive naive CD8 T cells. Study as a whole: Across all libraries, TRB reads numbered about 135 million, with about 1.5 +/- 0.3 million in each library. Findings and limits, study-wide: After cryopreservation, expression of CXCR3 was partially reduced, and most assays were run with fresh PBMCs. Each naive subset displayed comparably high diversity, whereas memory CD8+ cells displayed much lower diversity.

The CDR3 has 11 amino acids. The germline V gene has CDR1 LNHDA and CDR2 SQIVND (reference sequence). Concerning this clonotype itself: As yet, its antigen is unknown.

Through 5' RACE with UMI labels, the TRB cDNA libraries were prepared. TCRdb reworked the 5' RACE reads into one entry per CDR3 protein, no DNA. Its table records about 40,000 distinct CDR3 sequences. The receptor comes from a human donor in good health. Some clones in this sample may be carry-over from other donors' samples. The gene calls are TRBV19 and TRBJ1-1. The sample consisted of memory CD8+ T cells from blood. CDR3 region: CASRTNTEAFF.